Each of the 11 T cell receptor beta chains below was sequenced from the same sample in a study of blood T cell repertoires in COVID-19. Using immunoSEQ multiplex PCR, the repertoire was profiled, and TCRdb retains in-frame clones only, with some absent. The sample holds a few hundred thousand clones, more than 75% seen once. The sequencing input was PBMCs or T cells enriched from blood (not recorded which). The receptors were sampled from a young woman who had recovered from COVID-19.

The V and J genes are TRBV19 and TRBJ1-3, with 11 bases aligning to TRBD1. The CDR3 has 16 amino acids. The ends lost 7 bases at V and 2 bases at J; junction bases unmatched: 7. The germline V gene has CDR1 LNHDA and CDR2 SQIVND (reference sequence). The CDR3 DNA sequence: TGTGCCAGTAAAGTTGGACAGGGGGCGACTGGAAACACCATATATTTT. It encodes CASKVGQGATGNTIYF.

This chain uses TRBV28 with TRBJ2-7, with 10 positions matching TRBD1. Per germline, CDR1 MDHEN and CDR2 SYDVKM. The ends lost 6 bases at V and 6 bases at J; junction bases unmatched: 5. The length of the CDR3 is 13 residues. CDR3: CASRRDRGSEQYF. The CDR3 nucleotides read TGTGCCAGCAGACGGGACAGGGGCTCCGAGCAGTACTTC.

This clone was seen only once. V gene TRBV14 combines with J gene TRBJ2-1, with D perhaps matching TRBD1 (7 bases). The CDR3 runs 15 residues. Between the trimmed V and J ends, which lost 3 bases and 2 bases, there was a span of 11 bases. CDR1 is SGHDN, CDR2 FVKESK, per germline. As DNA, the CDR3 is TGTGCCAGCAGCCAGGAGGGGGCCCCCTACAATGAGCAGTTCTTC. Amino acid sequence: CASSQEGAPYNEQFF.

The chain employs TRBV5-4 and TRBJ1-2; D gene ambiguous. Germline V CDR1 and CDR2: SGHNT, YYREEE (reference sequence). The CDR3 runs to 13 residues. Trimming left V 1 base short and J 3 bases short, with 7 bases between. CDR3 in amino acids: CASSLLVDYGYTF. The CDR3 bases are TGTGCCAGCAGCTTGCTAGTCGACTATGGCTACACCTTC.

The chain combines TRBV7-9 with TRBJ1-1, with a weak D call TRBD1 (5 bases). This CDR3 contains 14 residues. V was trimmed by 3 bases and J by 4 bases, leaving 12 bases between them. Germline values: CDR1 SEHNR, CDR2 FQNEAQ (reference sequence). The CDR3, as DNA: TGTGCCAGCAGCTTGCCCATAAGGGGCACTGAAGCTTTCTTT. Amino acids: CASSLPIRGTEAFF.

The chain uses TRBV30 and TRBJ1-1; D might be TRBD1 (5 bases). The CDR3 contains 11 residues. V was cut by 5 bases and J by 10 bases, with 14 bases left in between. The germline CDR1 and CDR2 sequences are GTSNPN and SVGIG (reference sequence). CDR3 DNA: TGTGCCTGGTGGGGGGGGTTGCGAGCTTTCTTT. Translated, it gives CAWWGGLRAFF.

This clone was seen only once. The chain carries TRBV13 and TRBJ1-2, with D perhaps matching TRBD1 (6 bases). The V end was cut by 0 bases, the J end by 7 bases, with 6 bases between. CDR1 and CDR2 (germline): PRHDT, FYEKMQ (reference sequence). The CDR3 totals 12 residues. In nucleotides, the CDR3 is TGTGCCAGCAGCTTAGGAGGGGGTGGCTACACCTTC. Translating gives CASSLGGGGYTF.

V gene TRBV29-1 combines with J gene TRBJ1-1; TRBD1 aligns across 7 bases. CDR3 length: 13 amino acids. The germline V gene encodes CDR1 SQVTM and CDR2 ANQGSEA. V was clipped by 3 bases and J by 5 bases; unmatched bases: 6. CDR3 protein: CSVDWQTGTEAFF. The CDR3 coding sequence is TGCAGCGTTGATTGGCAGACAGGGACTGAAGCTTTCTTT.

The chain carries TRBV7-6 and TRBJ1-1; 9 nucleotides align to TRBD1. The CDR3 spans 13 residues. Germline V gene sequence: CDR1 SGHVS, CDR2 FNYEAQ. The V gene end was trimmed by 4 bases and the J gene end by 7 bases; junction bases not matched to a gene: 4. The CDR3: CASSYWDRDEAFF. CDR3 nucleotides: TGTGCCAGCAGCTATTGGGACAGGGATGAAGCTTTCTTT.

CDR3 in amino acids: CASSPTGNTEAFF. The CDR3 nucleotides read TGTGCCAGCAGTCCGACAGGGAACACTGAAGCTTTCTTT. The chain couples TRBV6-4 to TRBJ1-1; D may be TRBD1 (6 bases). V gave up 5 bases and J gave up 1 base, with 8 bases separating them. Germline loops: CDR1 MRHNA, CDR2 SNTAGT. The CDR3 is 13 amino acids.

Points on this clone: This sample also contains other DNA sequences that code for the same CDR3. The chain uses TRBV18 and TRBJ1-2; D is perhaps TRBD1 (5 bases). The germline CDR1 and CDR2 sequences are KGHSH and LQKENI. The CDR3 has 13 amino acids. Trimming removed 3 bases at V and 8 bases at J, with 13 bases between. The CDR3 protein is CASSPSDTRGYTF. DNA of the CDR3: TGTGCCAGCTCACCGTCGGACACTCGAGGCTACACCTTC.